The sequence of this T cell receptor beta chain was determined in a study of neurological immune-mediated disorders. For the study at large: Of approximately 35 multiple sclerosis patients, some 30 were relapsing-remitting and 3 secondary progressive.

The study, taken as a whole, reports: The repertoires of 18 of 34 multiple sclerosis patients were placed by phylogenetic grouping in a single related-CDR3 cluster, which may be a signature.

Synthesis of cDNA was carried out by template-switch 5'RACE. The reaction used 10-nucleotide random UMIs. A single record per CDR3 protein comes from TCRdb applying MiXCR to the 5' RACE reads. The data contain some 38,000 distinct CDR3 sequences, about 3.2% of them singletons. The V end lost 6 bases, the J end lost 2 bases, and 13 bases lay between the germline ends. The CDR3 is 14 amino acids. Many counts were recorded for this clonotype. Antigen specificity is unknown. The time point is: longitudinal time-point 1 (baseline). This TCR was recovered from an older woman with multiple sclerosis. The genes are TRBV12-3 or TRBV12-4 and TRBJ2-5; D might be TRBD2 (6 bases). Input material: PBMCs. The CDR3, as DNA: TGTGCCAGCAGCAAACGGGGGTTACAAGAGACCCAGTACTTC. As protein: CASSKRGLQETQYF.